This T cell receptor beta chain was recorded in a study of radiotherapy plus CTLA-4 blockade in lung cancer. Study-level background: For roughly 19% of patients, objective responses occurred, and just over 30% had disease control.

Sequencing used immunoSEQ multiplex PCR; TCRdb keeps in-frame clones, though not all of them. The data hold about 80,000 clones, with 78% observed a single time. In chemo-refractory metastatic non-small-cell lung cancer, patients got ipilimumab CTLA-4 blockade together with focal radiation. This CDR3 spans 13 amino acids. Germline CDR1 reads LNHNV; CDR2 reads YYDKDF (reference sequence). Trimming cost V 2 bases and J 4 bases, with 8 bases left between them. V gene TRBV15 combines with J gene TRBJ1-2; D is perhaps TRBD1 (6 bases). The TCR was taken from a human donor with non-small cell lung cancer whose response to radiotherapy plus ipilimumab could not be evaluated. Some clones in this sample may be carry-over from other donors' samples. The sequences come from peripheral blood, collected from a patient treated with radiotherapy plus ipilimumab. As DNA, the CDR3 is TGTGCCACCAGCAGAAGGACAGCCTATGGCTACACCTTC. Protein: CATSRRTAYGYTF.